Listed below are T cell receptor beta chains from one sample, sequenced in a study of T cells in Graves' hyperthyroidism and ophthalmopathy. TCRdb re-called the multiplex PCR reads through MiXCR, storing one row per CDR3 protein. The table has more than 300,000 distinct CDR3 sequences, 15% to 20% seen once; the top ten hold roughly 35%. The source material was blood. These receptors were taken from a young woman with Graves' hyperthyroidism that later progressed to Graves' ophthalmopathy. CDR3s include the opening cysteine and the closing phenylalanine or tryptophan. Fields, in order: J gene, V gene, clone size, D gene, CDR3 protein, CDR3 DNA. A D gene is named only where the DNA matches it firmly. Expanded clones get a size class; other rows say once, few or many, or leave the size out.

TRBJ1-6,TRBV20-1,.,.,CSAGGGGSNSPLHF,TGCAGTGCGGGGGGTGGGGGCTCCAATTCACCCCTCCACTTT
TRBJ1-4,TRBV10-3,many,.,CAGRGETNEKLFF,TGTGCCGGCAGAGGGGAGACTAATGAAAAACTGTTTTTT
TRBJ2-2,TRBV19,many,TRBD1,CASSILRGRGTGELFF,TGTGCCAGTAGTATACTCAGGGGGCGCGGAACCGGGGAGCTGTTTTTT
TRBJ1-5,TRBV4-1,many,TRBD1,CASSQQTGRNQPQHF,TGCGCCAGCAGCCAACAGACAGGGCGAAATCAGCCCCAGCATTTT
TRBJ1-1,TRBV19,many,.,CASSWGPAGDTEAFF,TGTGCCAGTAGTTGGGGGCCAGCCGGAGACACTGAAGCTTTCTTT
TRBJ1-1,TRBV29-1,.,.,CSVDEVGRRNTEAFF,TGCAGCGTTGACGAGGTAGGTCGCCGGAACACTGAAGCTTTCTTT
TRBJ2-7,TRBV6-1,.,TRBD1,CASRLGQGYNEQYF,TGTGCCAGCAGGCTGGGACAGGGGTACAACGAGCAGTACTTC
TRBJ2-1,TRBV9,few,TRBD2,CASGDGGTNNEQFF,TGTGCCAGCGGAGACGGGGGGACGAACAATGAGCAGTTCTTC
TRBJ2-5,TRBV12-3/TRBV12-4,many,.,CASSLTEETQYF,TGTGCCAGCAGTTTGACAGAAGAGACCCAGTACTTC
TRBJ2-1,TRBV14,many,TRBD1,CASSRRGRDRGYNEQFF,TGTGCCAGCAGCCGAAGAGGCAGGGACAGGGGTTACAATGAGCAGTTCTTC
TRBJ1-5,TRBV10-3,many,TRBD1,CAISAERQGGNQPQHF,TGTGCCATCAGTGCCGAACGACAGGGAGGCAATCAGCCCCAGCATTTT
TRBJ2-1,TRBV27,few,.,CASSRGPRSGEQFF,TGTGCCAGCAGCCGGGGCCCCCGGTCGGGAGAGCAGTTCTTC
TRBJ1-2,TRBV28,.,TRBD1,CASRFDRGYSYGYTF,TGTGCCAGCAGGTTCGACAGGGGGTACAGCTATGGCTACACCTTC
TRBJ1-1,TRBV27,many,TRBD1,CASRAGGTEAFF,TGTGCCAGCCGGGCAGGGGGCACTGAAGCTTTCTTT
TRBJ2-1,TRBV15,.,TRBD2,CATSSRLAGGDAQFF,TGTGCCACCAGCAGTCGACTAGCGGGTGGCGATGCGCAGTTCTTC
TRBJ2-5,TRBV6-1,few,TRBD1,CASSGDRGYLFKYF,TGTGCCAGCAGTGGGGACAGGGGGTACCTTTTTAAGTACTTC
TRBJ2-1,TRBV11-2,many,TRBD2,CASSLTPPGGGTYNEQFF,TGTGCCAGCAGCTTAACCCCACCCGGGGGGGGAACCTACAATGAGCAGTTCTTC
TRBJ2-7,TRBV20-1,many,.,CSAKTGTYEQYF,TGCAGTGCAAAGACAGGAACCTACGAGCAGTACTTC